The 27 T cell receptor beta chains given below trace back to one sample, sequenced in a study of blood T cells in healthy people across ages (dated by TCRdb to the mid-2010s). The method was 5' RACE. Data came from an Illumina HiSeq 2500. The second PCR ran for roughly 7 to 12 cycles and used a J-beta primer mix along with a sample-barcoded 5' primer. Through fastp at Q25 and MiXCR, TCRdb rebuilt clones from the public reads, retaining in-frame beta chains. Rows with a matching CDR3 protein are joined into one entry that keeps the most common DNA and genes. The sample table contains about 800,000 distinct CDR3 sequences; only one count was recorded for approximately 25% of them. The top ten clones comprise more than 3% of the sample. This sample was shared with a second study, whose subject was T cells of mothers and their children.

Sequences were obtained from blood. These receptors were obtained from a boy younger than 18 in good health.

This clonotype was observed a few times. The chain recombines TRBV12-3 or TRBV12-4 with TRBJ1-2; 10 bases are a match to TRBD1. The V and J ends lost 6 bases and 5 bases, in that order; junction bases with no gene match: 3. CDR3 length: 13 amino acids. The CDR3 region is CASRGTGDYGYTF. The CDR3 coding sequence is TGTGCCAGCAGGGGGACAGGGGATTATGGCTACACCTTC.

This clonotype was detected only once. This sequence joins TRBV24-1 and TRBJ2-1, with 7 nucleotides matching TRBD2. V lost 2 bases and J lost 2; bases outside the gene matches: 8. The CDR3 extends over 17 amino acids. CDR1 and CDR2 (germline): KGHDR, SFDVKD. The CDR3 protein is CATSDSFLAGAYNEQFF. The CDR3 bases are TGTGCCACCAGTGATTCCTTCCTCGCGGGGGCCTACAATGAGCAGTTCTTC.

This chain links TRBV27 with TRBJ2-1, with D possibly being TRBD2 (5 bases). The length of the CDR3 is 14 residues. Per germline, CDR1 MNHEY and CDR2 SMNVEV (reference sequence). V was pared by 2 bases and J by 5 bases, with 10 bases between. CDR3: CASSLRGTNNEQFF. The DNA for the CDR3 is TGTGCCAGCAGTTTACGGGGTACGAACAATGAGCAGTTCTTC.

This clonotype has just a few counts. V gene TRBV12-3 or TRBV12-4 combines with J gene TRBJ2-2; TRBD2 might be the D (6 bases). The CDR3 contains 13 residues. V dropped 5 bases and J dropped 5 bases, with 9 bases sitting between them. Here the CDR3 reads CASSRGLTGELFF. The CDR3 DNA reads as TGTGCCAGCAGTCGAGGACTAACCGGGGAGCTGTTTTTT.

The chain is built from TRBV28 and TRBJ1-1; D remains unclear. This CDR3 has 15 amino acids. V lost 6 bases to trimming and J lost 1 base, with 15 bases between them. Germline V gene sequence: CDR1 MDHEN, CDR2 SYDVKM. The CDR3 sequence: CASSRGGEQNTEAFF. The CDR3 DNA sequence: TGTGCCAGCAGCCGGGGTGGGGAACAGAACACTGAAGCTTTCTTT.

The chain uses TRBV23-1 and TRBJ2-5, with TRBD1 as a possible D gene (5 bases). The end of the DNA fits TRBJ2-1 better, so the J call may be wrong. TRBV23-1 counts as an open reading frame of uncertain function. CDR3 length: 14 residues. The CDR3 protein is CASSQSQGSNEQFF. The CDR3 region has the DNA TGCGCCAGCAGTCAATCCCAGGGTTCAAATGAGCAGTTCTTC.

The gene calls are TRBV5-1 and TRBJ2-7, with D tentatively TRBD1 (6 bases). V gave up 5 bases and J gave up 2 bases, with 11 bases separating them. Germline V gene sequence: CDR1 SGHRS, CDR2 YFSETQ. The CDR3 loop spans 13 amino acids. The CDR3 sequence: CASRGARTYEQYF. CDR3 DNA sequence: TGCGCCAGCAGGGGGGCCAGGACCTACGAGCAGTACTTC.

This clonotype was observed a few times. This chain links TRBV29-1 with TRBJ1-2; a weak D match, TRBD1 (5 bases). Trimming removed 6 bases at V and 8 bases at J, with 19 bases between. This CDR3 spans 13 amino acids. Germline lookup yields CDR1 SQVTM and CDR2 ANQGSEA. Here the CDR3 reads CSVPSRRDGGYTF. DNA for the CDR3: TGCAGCGTCCCCTCTCGGAGGGACGGGGGCTACACCTTC.

Notes on this clonotype: A read error may account for a junction end that differs from germline. The V gene is TRBV24-1, the J gene TRBJ1-4; no reliable D call. Germline CDR1 KGHDR, CDR2 SFDVKD. The CDR3 sequence is 12 residues long. The CDR3 DNA follows: TGTGCTACCAGTGACCCGGATGAAAAACTGTTTTTT. It yields the protein CATSDPDEKLFF.

The chain has TRBV27 and TRBJ1-4, with 7 bases identical to TRBD1. Germline CDR1 and CDR2: MNHEY and SMNVEV (reference sequence). The CDR3 runs 14 residues. Unmatched junction bases numbered 8, after V lost 6 bases and J lost 7 bases. Written as DNA, the CDR3 is TGTGCCAGCAGGCAGACAGGGATCACTGAAAAACTGTTTTTT. Translating it yields CASRQTGITEKLFF.

The V and J genes are TRBV7-2 and TRBJ1-2, with a weak D call TRBD1 (5 bases). V was cut by 2 bases and J by 0 bases, with 22 bases left in between. The CDR3 runs 19 residues. Looked up from germline, CDR1 is SGHTA and CDR2 is FQGNSA. The CDR3 DNA reads TGTGCCAGCAGCTTAAGTGGTGGGACCTGGAAGGAATCTAACTATGGCTACACCTTC. Amino acids: CASSLSGGTWKESNYGYTF.

A few counts support this clonotype. The CDR3 DNA sequence: TGCAGTGCTAGATGCAGTAGCCAAGAGACCCAGTACTTC. As protein: CSARCSSQETQYF. This chain connects TRBV20-1 to TRBJ2-5, with unresolved D. The CDR3 runs to 13 residues. Per germline, CDR1 DFQATT and CDR2 SNEGSKA (reference sequence). V lost 2 bases and J 1 base, leaving 8 bases between the germline ends.

This clonotype appeared a few times. The V call is TRBV3-1, the J call TRBJ1-5; no clear D. This CDR3 region has 13 residues. Germline CDR1 LGHDT, CDR2 YNNKEL (reference sequence). Trimming removed 4 bases at V and 6 bases at J, with 10 bases between. The CDR3 reads CASSRAKSQPQHF. CDR3 coding DNA: TGTGCCAGCAGCCGCGCCAAAAGTCAGCCCCAGCATTTT.

This clonotype was observed once. The chain has TRBV12-3 or TRBV12-4 and TRBJ2-1; D gene ambiguous. The CDR3 spans 15 residues. With 1 base removed from V and 6 bases from J, the gap between germline ends came to 13 bases. CDR3 residues: CASSLEDPRVNEQFF. CDR3 nucleotide sequence: TGTGCCAGCAGTTTAGAGGACCCTCGGGTCAATGAGCAGTTCTTC.

V usage is TRBV19 and J usage is TRBJ1-1, with D tentatively TRBD1 (5 bases). Germline CDR1 is LNHDA and CDR2 is SQIVND (reference sequence). The V and J ends lost 0 bases and 4 bases respectively, with 15 bases between them. The CDR3 totals 16 residues. The CDR3 protein is CASSIDPPGSGTEAFF. The CDR3 DNA reads as TGTGCCAGTAGTATAGACCCCCCAGGGTCGGGCACTGAAGCTTTCTTT.

There are a few counts of this clonotype. V gene TRBV12-3 or TRBV12-4 combines with J gene TRBJ2-5; 11 bases align to TRBD2. CDR3 length equals 14 residues. The V and J ends lost 6 bases and 5 bases, in that order; junction bases with no gene match: 5. The chain's CDR3 is CASRIAGGPETQYF. CDR3 DNA sequence: TGTGCCAGCAGAATAGCGGGGGGGCCGGAGACCCAGTACTTC.

This clonotype has more than one count but fewer than ten. V is TRBV7-9 and J is TRBJ2-5; 9 nucleotides line up with TRBD2. The better agreement between TRBJ2-7 and the DNA end casts doubt on the J call. The CDR3 loop spans 14 amino acids. Germline CDR1 SEHNR, CDR2 FQNEAQ (reference sequence). The CDR3 sequence: CASSFLAGSYEQYF. The CDR3 DNA sequence: TGTGCCAGCAGCTTCCTAGCGGGGTCCTACGAGCAGTACTTC.

The chain is built from TRBV28 and TRBJ1-1; 8 bases align to TRBD1. The CDR3 sequence is 16 residues long. CDR1 MDHEN and CDR2 SYDVKM come from the germline V gene. V dropped 6 bases and J dropped 5; count of bases not matched to a gene: 14. CDR3 residues: CASRTHGQGRRTEAFF. CDR3 nucleotide sequence: TGTGCCAGCAGAACCCACGGACAGGGCAGGAGAACTGAAGCTTTCTTT.

The rearrangement joins TRBV4-2 to TRBJ2-5, with 7 bases matching TRBD2. CDR1 LGHNA and CDR2 YNFKEQ come from the germline V gene. There are 16 residues in the CDR3. V trimming: 0 bases; J trimming: 3 bases; junction bases outside the gene matches: 7. CDR3 nucleotide sequence: TGTGCCAGCAGCCAAGAACCGGGAGGACCCAAAGAGACCCAGTACTTC. Protein sequence: CASSQEPGGPKETQYF.

This clonotype has just a few counts. The chain employs TRBV18 and TRBJ2-7; 8 nucleotides line up with TRBD1. J gave up 4 bases and V 0 bases, and 8 bases lay outside the gene matches. Germline-derived CDR1 and CDR2 are KGHSH and LQKENI. The CDR3 has 16 amino acids. The CDR3 spells CASSPPEPGGGYEQYF. CDR3 coding DNA: TGTGCCAGCTCACCACCAGAACCAGGGGGCGGTTACGAGCAGTACTTC.

This clonotype was picked up a small number of times. This chain joins TRBV9 and TRBJ1-6; D is unresolved. CDR1 and CDR2 from the germline V gene are SGDLS and YYNGEE. The CDR3 spans 13 residues. V was shortened by 0 bases and J by 6 bases, with 4 bases between the two germline ends. CDR3 protein: CASSVVGNSPLHF. As DNA, the CDR3 is TGTGCCAGCAGCGTAGTTGGTAATTCACCCCTCCACTTT.

The DNA for the CDR3 is TGCAGTGCTAGCGCCAAGTCCTACGAGCAGTACTTC. It specifies CSASAKSYEQYF. The rearrangement joins TRBV20-1 to TRBJ2-7; D remains ambiguous. The germline CDR1 and CDR2 sequences are DFQATT and SNEGSKA (reference sequence). The CDR3 is 12 residues long. Trimming left V 3 bases short and J 1 base short, with 7 bases between.

This chain joins TRBV20-1 and TRBJ1-2; 7 bases are shared with TRBD1. Germline assignment: CDR1 DFQATT and CDR2 SNEGSKA (reference sequence). The CDR3 has 17 amino acids. V was pared by 0 bases and J by 0 bases, with 10 bases of the junction left unmatched. The CDR3, as DNA: TGCAGTGCTAGAGATTCAGGGACAGCCGATACTAACTATGGCTACACCTTC. Its translation: CSARDSGTADTNYGYTF.

The rearrangement links TRBV28 to TRBJ2-3; weak D call: TRBD1 (7 bases). CDR3 length: 14 amino acids. Germline CDR1 MDHEN, CDR2 SYDVKM. V lost 6 bases, J lost 6 bases, and 16 bases lay in between. The CDR3 here is CASSPRGAEDTQYF. CDR3 nucleotide sequence: TGTGCCAGCAGCCCCAGGGGGGCGGAGGATACGCAGTATTTT.

This clonotype has just a few counts. J is TRBJ1-4 and V is TRBV29-1, with D possibly TRBD1 on 5 matching bases. The ends were cut back, 7 bases at V and 11 bases at J, with 20 bases in the middle. Germline V CDR1 and CDR2: SQVTM, ANQGSEA. CDR3 length: 13 residues. This chain's CDR3 is CSARPGRTEKLFF. The CDR3 region has the DNA TGCAGCGCCCGACCGGGACGCACTGAGAAACTGTTTTTT.

This chain joins TRBV25-1 and TRBJ2-7; D gene ambiguous. Germline V CDR1 and CDR2: MGHDK, SYGVNS. Trimming removed 5 bases at V and 3 bases at J, with 11 bases between. The CDR3 runs 13 residues. The CDR3 region is CASSQSSLYEQYF. The CDR3 nucleotides are TGTGCCAGCAGTCAGTCCAGCCTCTACGAGCAGTACTTC.

This sequence joins TRBV27 and TRBJ2-7; no definite D call. Germline V CDR1 and CDR2: MNHEY, SMNVEV (reference sequence). CDR3 length equals 14 residues. The ends were cut back, 1 base at V and 3 bases at J, with 10 bases in the middle. The CDR3 sequence is CASSLYGSYYEQYF. CDR3 nucleotides: TGTGCCAGCAGTTTATATGGATCGTACTACGAGCAGTACTTC.